This note documents a single TCR beta chain sequence. Its cognate antigen has yet to be identified. Base-call qualities are not available, and no considerably larger clone is one nucleotide away. The entry originates in a study of blood T cell repertoires in COVID-19 (dated by TCRdb to the early 2020s). Notes on the research overall: The collaborator samples originated in the United States, Italy and Spain and spanned the acute and convalescent phases of COVID-19. Samples were obtained from the ongoing ImmuneRACE study (first 160 participants) and from 1,000 to 1,500 subjects provided by 6 global collaborators. Sample metadata almost always included a de-identified subject ID, COVID-19 status, age in years and sex. The repertoires were made available in a free public database intended to serve as a resource for research on the immune response to SARS-CoV-2. Where HLA class I and class II types were available, the types were taken from metadata supplied by the sample provider, not from assay-based typing. The material from the prospective study consisted of cDNA or gDNA derived from T cells, B-cell-depleted T cells, or PBMCs. Deeply sampled blood TCRbeta repertoires from subjects exposed to, actively infected with, or recovered from COVID-19 were included in the dataset.

Whole blood was collected in K2EDTA tubes by collaborating institutions according to the institutions' own protocols. For TCRbeta analysis, collaborator samples were shipped as frozen whole blood, as isolated PBMCs, or as DNA extracted from either sample type. The immunoSEQ Assay, a bias-controlled multiplex PCR, was used to amplify TCRbeta CDR3 regions from genomic DNA. Per the original workflow: The number of nucleated cells in each sample was estimated by amplification of reference gene primers within the assay. Sequence reads were collapsed and filtered to measure the absolute abundance of every unique TCRbeta CDR3 rearrangement. For each sample, productive Simpson clonality was calculated by taking the square root of Simpson's diversity index across productive rearrangements. The immuneACCESS repertoire file appears here via TCRdb, limited to in-frame rearrangements. These files lack a portion of the clones; in checked studies, under half of the deficit traces to unresolved V genes, and the cause of the others is not known. From that table come the V and J calls and clone size; the DNA was used to work out D and trimming. The sample includes about 270,000 clones, with about nine tenths observed a single time. The top ten hold around 8.8% of the sample.

CDR1 KGHSH and CDR2 LQKENI were looked up in the germline V gene. Spanning cysteine to phenylalanine, the CDR3 consists of 18 amino acids. The retained sequence is limited to the CDR3, 54 bases, with the frame set at the first base. The germline V and J ends show losses of 0 bases and 5 bases respectively, and no gene match explains 15 bases of the junction. Overall study outcomes, separate from this receptor: How much clinical and demographic metadata was included differed by source and by participant, and the metadata was provided uncurated.

Specimen: peripheral blood. The source is a man aged 35 to 55 with active or convalescent COVID-19. The V and J genes are TRBV18 and TRBJ1-2, and TRBD1 aligns with 7 junction nucleotides. The CDR3: CASSPPGSQGGARYGYTF. Here is the DNA: TGTGCCAGCTCACCACCGGGCTCCCAGGGGGGTGCGAGGTATGGCTACACCTTC. The CDR3 plus the reference TRBV18 and TRBJ1-2 genes for the other parts give the full variable domain: NAGVMQNPRHLVRRRGQEARLRCSPMKGHSHVYWYRQLPEEGLKFMVYLQKENIIDESGMPKERFSAEFPKEGPSILRIQQVVRGDSAAYFCASSPPGSQGGARYGYTFGSGTRLTVV.